This is a list of T cell receptor beta chains from one sample in a study of T cell responses to AZD1222 COVID-19 vaccine. Profiling relied on immunoSEQ multiplex PCR, and the TCRdb table lists in-frame clones only, not all of them. The sample has more than 85,000 clones, about 95% seen once. Sequences were derived from peripheral blood, sampled 28 days after the second AZD1222 dose. The receptors come from an adult who received the AZD1222 COVID-19 vaccine. CDR3s include the opening cysteine and the closing phenylalanine or tryptophan. The order of the fields is D gene, CDR3 length, J gene, V gene, clone size, CDR3 DNA, CDR3 protein. D genes are given only for firm matches. A row's size may be missing; if present it is once, few, many or a size class.

>NA|14|TRBJ2-7|TRBV4-2|NA
TGTGCCAGCAGCCAAGAGCCCGGGGGCAGCGAGCAGTACTTC
CASSQEPGGSEQYF
>NA|14|TRBJ1-2|TRBV19|NA
TGTGCCAGTAGTATAGTGACTCGAACGGGGGGCTACACCTTC
CASSIVTRTGGYTF
>NA|11|TRBJ1-1|TRBV29-1|NA
TGCAGCGTGGTTCCGGCCCTTGAAGCTTTCTTT
CSVVPALEAFF
>NA|12|TRBJ2-3|TRBV5-4|NA
TGTGCCAGCAGCTTTGGAGGGAATACGCAGTATTTT
CASSFGGNTQYF
>NA|14|TRBJ1-1|TRBV19|NA
TGTGCCAGTAGTGTACAGGGTCCGGACACTGAAGCTTTCTTT
CASSVQGPDTEAFF
>TRBD1|15|TRBJ1-4|TRBV18|NA
TGTGCCAGCTCTCCAGGGGGGACGAGCAATGAAAAACTGTTTTTT
CASSPGGTSNEKLFF
>NA|11|TRBJ1-2|TRBV2|few
TGTGCCAGCACTGCTAACTATGGCTACACCTTC
CASTANYGYTF
>NA|13|TRBJ1-2|TRBV12-3/TRBV12-4|NA
TGTGCCAGCAGCCCCCTGGGGGGGGGCGGCTACACCTTC
CASSPLGGGGYTF
>TRBD2|15|TRBJ2-7|TRBV4-1|NA
TGCGCCAGCAGCCCCGAGGGACTAGCGGGAGTCGAGCAGTACTTC
CASSPEGLAGVEQYF
>TRBD1|14|TRBJ1-5|TRBV27|NA
TGTGCCAGCAGTGCGACAGGGATGGGGCAGCCCCAGCATTTT
CASSATGMGQPQHF
>TRBD1|15|TRBJ2-7|TRBV7-9|few
TGTGCCAGCAGGTTTACCGGGACAGGGGTCGAGGAGCAGTACTTC
CASRFTGTGVEEQYF
>NA|14|TRBJ2-6|TRBV27|NA
TGTGCCAGCAGCCCCCTTGGCGGGGCCAACGTCCTGACTTTC
CASSPLGGANVLTF
>NA|14|TRBJ1-4|TRBV6-4|NA
TGTGCCAGCAGCCCCACGGCCGCTAATGAAAAACTGTTTTTT
CASSPTAANEKLFF
>TRBD2|15|TRBJ2-2|TRBV7-6|NA
TGTGCCAGCTCTAGCGGGGGGGTTGGCACCGGGGAGCTGTTTTTT
CASSSGGVGTGELFF
>TRBD2|16|TRBJ2-1|TRBV10-1|NA
TGCGCCAGCAGTGGGGCAACTAGCGGGAGGTTCAATGAGCAGTTCTTC
CASSGATSGRFNEQFF
>NA|14|TRBJ1-3|TRBV30|NA
TGTGCCTTGCAATTAAGTCTCTCTGGAAACACCATATATTTT
CALQLSLSGNTIYF